Each of the 9 T cell receptor beta chains below was sequenced from the same sample in a study of T-cell reconstitution after alpha-beta-depleted transplantation in children. Researchers prepared the TCRbeta library using unique molecular identifiers, the study reports. TCRdb called the PCR reads again in MiXCR, with one record for every CDR3 protein. The table lists about 240,000 distinct CDR3 sequences, roughly 24% of them singletons. The sample consisted of PBMCs, taken before TCRalphabeta/CD19-depleted stem cell transplant. All receptors derive from a girl aged 2-9 years with Fanconi anemia, due to receive a stem cell transplant.

The genes are TRBV28 and TRBJ2-7; 11 bases match TRBD2. Germline trimming cut 6 bases from V and 2 bases from J; bases unmatched to any gene: 15. This CDR3 contains 18 residues. CDR1 and CDR2 from the germline V gene are MDHEN and SYDVKM. The CDR3 bases are TGTGCCAGCAGCCCCCCCCCTCTAGCGGGAGGAATCCCCTACGAGCAGTACTTC. Encoded protein: CASSPPPLAGGIPYEQYF. The full variable domain, in which reference TRBV28 and TRBJ2-7 provide the parts outside the CDR3, is DVKVTQSSRYLVKRTGEKVFLECVQDMDHENMFWYRQDPGLGLRLIYFSYDVKMKEKGDIPEGYSVSREKKERFSLILESASTNQTSMYLCASSPPPLAGGIPYEQYFGPGTRLTVT.

This clonotype was found once. The chain combines TRBV29-1 with TRBJ1-2; 8 nucleotides agree with TRBD1. Losses at the gene ends were 3 bases for V and 5 bases for J; bases not matched to a gene: 2. The CDR3 contains 12 residues. The germline CDR1 and CDR2 sequences are SQVTM and ANQGSEA. The CDR3 sequence is CSVDGQGYGYTF. The DNA for the CDR3 is TGCAGCGTTGATGGACAGGGTTATGGCTACACCTTC.

The chain joins TRBV6-5 to TRBJ2-1; 7 nucleotides match TRBD2. CDR3 size: 15 residues. The germline V gene encodes CDR1 MNHEY and CDR2 SVGAGI. V gave up 6 bases and J gave up 4 bases; unmatched junction bases: 9. The CDR3 coding sequence is TGTGCCAGCAGACTCGGACTAGGCCGATACAATGAGCAGTTCTTC. This sequence encodes CASRLGLGRYNEQFF.

This clonotype was seen a few times. The CDR3 reads CASNLGLAIHTGELFF. CDR3 DNA sequence: TGTGCCAGCAACCTAGGACTAGCGATCCATACCGGGGAGCTGTTTTTT. The chain employs TRBV6-1 and TRBJ2-2; 9 nucleotides match TRBD2. This CDR3 comprises 16 residues. V gave up 7 bases and J gave up 5 bases; unmatched junction bases: 11. Germline lookup yields CDR1 MNHNS and CDR2 SASEGT.

This chain joins TRBV10-3 and TRBJ2-3; D is undetermined. CDR1 is ENHRY and CDR2 is SYGVKD in the germline V gene. The ends were cut back, 6 bases at V and 2 bases at J, with 6 bases in the middle. This CDR3 has 12 residues. The CDR3, as DNA: TGTGCCATCAGCGCCGACACAGATACGCAGTATTTT. Its translation is CAISADTDTQYF.

This clonotype was found many times. The V and J genes are TRBV29-1 and TRBJ2-5; TRBD1 matches 8 bases. V shed 6 bases and J 5 bases; nucleotides not matched to a gene: 8. The germline CDR1 and CDR2 sequences are SQVTM and ANQGSEA. The CDR3 has 13 residues. The CDR3 loop reads CSVQDRALETQYF. The CDR3 nucleotides read TGCAGCGTCCAGGACAGGGCTTTGGAGACCCAGTACTTC.

The rearrangement links TRBV7-6 to TRBJ2-1; 12 bases align to TRBD2. The CDR3 length is 17 residues. Per the germline V gene, CDR1 is SGHVS and CDR2 is FNYEAQ. J was trimmed by 8 bases and V by 1 base; bases with no gene match: 9. In DNA, the CDR3 is TGTGCCAGCAGCTTAGGAGTAGGGGCTAGCGGGAGGGATGAGCAGTTCTTC. It codes for CASSLGVGASGRDEQFF.

This chain connects TRBV29-1 to TRBJ2-7; TRBD1 might be the D (6 bases). This CDR3 is built from 11 residues. The V gene lost 6 bases and the J gene lost 7 bases, with 13 bases spanning the gap. CDR1 and CDR2 from the germline V gene are SQVTM and ANQGSEA. The CDR3 DNA reads TGCAGCGTGGAGGACAGCATAGAGCAGTACTTC. This translates into CSVEDSIEQYF.

V is TRBV20-1 and J is TRBJ2-5, with 10 bases matching TRBD1. The CDR3 sequence is 12 residues long. Germline assignment: CDR1 DFQATT and CDR2 SNEGSKA (reference sequence). The junction had 0 bases not matched to a gene; V was cut back by 7 bases and J by 1 base. CDR3: CSGDRGQETQYF. The CDR3 DNA reads TGCAGTGGGGACAGGGGCCAAGAGACCCAGTACTTC.